What follows are 29 T cell receptor beta chains derived from one specimen sequenced in a study of T cell responses to AZD1222 COVID-19 vaccine. Clones were sequenced by immunoSEQ multiplex PCR, and TCRdb holds only the in-frame ones, with some missing. The table lists roughly 150,000 clones, roughly 92% of them singletons. The sequencing here drew on peripheral blood, taken on day 0 of AZD1222 vaccination. These receptors originate from an adult in good health.

This clone was recorded at least ten times. The chain recombines TRBV7-6 with TRBJ1-4; D is uncertain. The V end was cut by 0 bases, the J end by 5 bases, with 19 bases between. This CDR3 comprises 18 residues. Per germline, CDR1 SGHVS and CDR2 FNYEAQ. The CDR3 DNA reads TGTGCCAGCAGCTTAGCCGGCCCTGGGAGCGCTAACAATGAAAAACTGTTTTTT. Its translation is CASSLAGPGSANNEKLFF.

The chain joins TRBV19 to TRBJ2-5; TRBD2 is a possible D gene (5 bases). The CDR3 sequence is 15 residues long. Germline V gene sequence: CDR1 LNHDA, CDR2 SQIVND (reference sequence). Trimming removed 6 bases from V and 0 bases from J, with 14 bases in between. CDR3 amino acids: CASRRTAGYQETQYF. DNA for the CDR3: TGTGCCAGTAGAAGGACCGCGGGTTACCAAGAGACCCAGTACTTC.

The sample holds one count of this clone. The CDR3 sequence is CASSLDTEAFF. CDR3 bases: TGTGCCAGCAGCTTGGACACTGAAGCTTTCTTT. This sequence joins TRBV5-8 and TRBJ1-1, with D unresolved. CDR3 length: 11 residues. Trimming cost V 0 bases and J 3 bases, with 0 bases left between them. Germline V lookup: CDR1 SGHTS, CDR2 YDEGEE.

The chain is built from TRBV7-9 and TRBJ1-5; possibly TRBD1 for D (6 bases). V was shortened by 3 bases and J by 7 bases, with 13 bases between the two germline ends. The CDR3 is 14 amino acids. The germline CDR1 and CDR2 sequences are SEHNR and FQNEAQ (reference sequence). Written as DNA, the CDR3 is TGTGCCAGCAGCTTCGAGGGGGTGATGCAGCCCCAGCATTTT. Translating it yields CASSFEGVMQPQHF.

The chain couples TRBV6-5 to TRBJ1-2, with D uncertain. The CDR3 runs 15 residues. The ends were cut back, 7 bases at V and 5 bases at J, with 20 bases in the middle. Germline V CDR1 and CDR2: MNHEY, SVGAGI. The CDR3 loop is CASTPLTGVGYGYTF. Written as DNA, the CDR3 is TGTGCCAGCACCCCTCTGACCGGGGTTGGGTATGGCTACACCTTC.

The genes are TRBV5-1 and TRBJ1-5, with D tentatively TRBD1 (5 bases). V was shortened by 0 bases and J by 5 bases, with 12 bases between the two germline ends. The CDR3 spans 15 residues. Germline lookup yields CDR1 SGHRS and CDR2 YFSETQ. CDR3 region: CASSLVPGTDQPQHF. The CDR3 DNA reads TGCGCCAGCAGCTTGGTACCAGGGACGGATCAGCCCCAGCATTTT.

The chain has TRBV19 and TRBJ1-5; tentative D call: TRBD1 (5 bases). CDR1 and CDR2 (germline): LNHDA, SQIVND (reference sequence). The CDR3 extends over 16 amino acids. V was cut by 3 bases and J by 5 bases, with 17 bases left in between. The CDR3 sequence is CASSILYGGWDQPQHF. The CDR3 DNA follows: TGTGCCAGTAGTATTCTTTACGGGGGTTGGGATCAGCCCCAGCATTTT.

This chain connects TRBV5-6 to TRBJ2-7; 8 bases agree with TRBD1. Germline V gives CDR1 SGHDT, CDR2 YYEEEE. This CDR3 comprises 15 residues. V lost 4 bases, J lost 0 bases, and 6 bases stayed unmatched. CDR3 DNA: TGTGCCAGCAGCCCCTGGGACAGGAGCTCCTACGAGCAGTACTTC. Protein: CASSPWDRSSYEQYF.

This chain connects TRBV27 to TRBJ2-5, with TRBD1 matching over 7 bases. The CDR3 covers 15 residues. The germline V gene encodes CDR1 MNHEY and CDR2 SMNVEV (reference sequence). With 2 bases clipped from V and 3 bases from J, the junction kept 6 bases outside the gene matches. CDR3 region: CASSLIGTAKETQYF. Written as DNA, the CDR3 is TGTGCCAGCAGTTTAATCGGGACAGCCAAAGAGACCCAGTACTTC.

The J gene is TRBJ2-3, the V gene TRBV3-1 (or the pseudogene TRBV3-2); tentative D call: TRBD2 (6 bases). V was pared by 0 bases and J by 2 bases, with 9 bases between. The CDR3 loop spans 15 amino acids. Germline V lookup: CDR1 LGHDT, CDR2 YNNKEL (reference sequence). CDR3 DNA sequence: TGTGCCAGCAGCCAAGACGGGGGATTCACAGATACGCAGTATTTT. Translating it yields CASSQDGGFTDTQYF.

J is TRBJ2-1 and V is TRBV24-1; 9 positions match TRBD1. Germline-derived CDR1 and CDR2 are KGHDR and SFDVKD. V shed 3 bases and J 6 bases; nucleotides not matched to a gene: 5. The CDR3 has 15 residues. CDR3 in DNA: TGTGCCACCAGTGATCGGGGACAGGGTGGCAATGAGCAGTTCTTC. Protein product: CATSDRGQGGNEQFF.

The chain has TRBV19 and TRBJ2-1; 15 nucleotides line up with TRBD2. The germline V gene has CDR1 LNHDA and CDR2 SQIVND (reference sequence). CDR3 length equals 15 residues. The ends lost 6 bases at V and 8 bases at J; junction bases unmatched: 5. The CDR3 DNA reads as TGTGCCAGTAGCGACTGGACTAGCGGGGGGGATGAGCAGTTCTTC. Its protein is CASSDWTSGGDEQFF.

The chain employs TRBV6-4 and TRBJ2-1; a possible D gene is TRBD1 (6 bases). Between the trimmed V and J ends, which lost 1 base and 3 bases, there was a span of 13 bases. Germline CDR1 reads MRHNA; CDR2 reads SNTAGT. The CDR3 extends over 16 amino acids. CDR3 residues: CASSDYGTSLYNEQFF. As DNA, the CDR3 is TGTGCCAGCAGTGACTACGGGACATCTCTCTACAATGAGCAGTTCTTC.

This rearrangement joins TRBV6-5 to TRBJ2-1; 8 nucleotides line up with TRBD2. The V gene end was trimmed by 3 bases and the J gene end by 6 bases; junction bases not matched to a gene: 10. Germline-derived CDR1 and CDR2 are MNHEY and SVGAGI. The CDR3 loop spans 16 amino acids. Here the CDR3 reads CASSYRLAGGGNEQFF. Written as DNA, the CDR3 is TGTGCCAGCAGTTATCGACTCGCGGGAGGTGGCAATGAGCAGTTCTTC.

There are a few counts of this clone. The chain joins TRBV7-9 to TRBJ2-1, with TRBD1 identical over 8 bases. There are 14 residues in the CDR3. Germline CDR1 and CDR2: SEHNR and FQNEAQ (reference sequence). V shed 4 bases, J shed 8 bases, and the junction held 7 bases outside the gene matches. CDR3 protein: CASSSDRAGDEQFF. The DNA of the CDR3 is TGTGCCAGCAGCTCGGACAGGGCGGGCGATGAGCAGTTCTTC.

The gene calls are TRBV7-2 and TRBJ2-2, with 11 bases fitting TRBD1. This CDR3 comprises 16 residues. Germline CDR1 and CDR2: SGHTA and FQGNSA. V dropped 3 bases and J dropped 4; count of bases not matched to a gene: 4. This CDR3 reads CASSFGQGAITGELFF. For the CDR3, the DNA is TGTGCCAGCAGCTTTGGACAGGGGGCTATCACCGGGGAGCTGTTTTTT.

The chain couples TRBV7-2 to TRBJ1-2; possible D gene TRBD1, 5 bases. The CDR3 runs to 14 residues. Germline V gene data show CDR1 as SGHTA and CDR2 as FQGNSA. V lost 6 bases to trimming and J lost 4 bases, with 15 bases between them. The CDR3: CASRIRSRVYGYTF. The DNA for the CDR3 is TGTGCCAGCAGGATAAGGTCCAGGGTCTATGGCTACACCTTC. Supplemented by reference TRBV7-2 and TRBJ1-2, the full variable domain reads GAGVSQSPSNKVTEKGKDVELRCDPISGHTALYWYRQSLGQGLEFLIYFQGNSAPDKSGLPSDRFSAERTGGSVSTLTIQRTQQEDSAVYLCASRIRSRVYGYTFGSGTRLTVV.

The chain uses TRBV30 and TRBJ2-6, with D perhaps matching TRBD1 (5 bases). CDR3 length: 13 amino acids. Germline CDR1 reads GTSNPN; CDR2 reads SVGIG (reference sequence). CDR3 bases: TGTGCAACGGACACCTCTGGGGCCAACGTCCTGACTTTC. Translating gives CATDTSGANVLTF. Full variable domain (outside the CDR3, taken from reference TRBV30 and TRBJ2-6): SQTIHQWPATLVQPVGSPLSLECTVEGTSNPNLYWYRQAAGRGLQLLFYSVGIGQISSEVPQNLSASRPQDRQFILSSKKLLLSDSGFYLCATDTSGANVLTFGAGSRLTVL.

J is TRBJ1-2 and V is TRBV12-3 or TRBV12-4; TRBD1 might be the D (5 bases). With 5 bases removed from V and 4 bases from J, the gap between germline ends came to 8 bases. This CDR3 spans 12 amino acids. The CDR3 sequence is CASSPDSYGYTF. Written as DNA, the CDR3 is TGTGCCAGCAGTCCCGACAGCTATGGCTACACCTTC.

This clone has more than one count but fewer than ten. The rearrangement links TRBV30 to TRBJ1-2, with a weak D call TRBD1 (6 bases). The V and J ends lost 0 bases and 7 bases respectively, with 21 bases between them. Looked up from germline, CDR1 is GTSNPN and CDR2 is SVGIG (reference sequence). There are 16 residues in the CDR3. The CDR3 nucleotides read TGTGCCTGGAGTGTACGAGGGACATCCCTTTCCGCTGGCTACACCTTC. Its translation is CAWSVRGTSLSAGYTF.

The chain carries TRBV9 and TRBJ1-6; possible D gene TRBD1, 6 bases. From germline, CDR1 is SGDLS and CDR2 YYNGEE. V lost 0 bases, J lost 5 bases, and 12 bases lay in between. The CDR3 extends over 16 amino acids. This chain's CDR3 is CASSVGGGRDNSPLHF. CDR3 DNA sequence: TGTGCCAGCAGCGTAGGCGGGGGCCGTGATAATTCACCCCTCCACTTT.

The chain joins TRBV18 to TRBJ1-2; D remains ambiguous. This CDR3 region has 13 residues. Germline loops: CDR1 KGHSH, CDR2 LQKENI. The V end was cut by 3 bases, the J end by 4 bases, with 9 bases between. The CDR3 bases are TGTGCCAGCTCACCGAAGGGTTTCTATGGCTACACCTTC. It translates to CASSPKGFYGYTF.

The genes are TRBV24-1 and TRBJ2-6; D ambiguous. CDR3 size: 17 residues. From germline, CDR1 is KGHDR and CDR2 SFDVKD. V lost 4 bases and J lost 2, with 14 bases in between. CDR3 sequence (DNA): TGTGCCACCAGTGACGATACTCCGACCCCTGGGGCCAACGTCCTGACTTTC. Translation: CATSDDTPTPGANVLTF.

This rearrangement joins TRBV5-3 to TRBJ2-7; no firm D call. TRBV5-3 is an ORF, and what it does is uncertain. V was cut by 4 bases and J by 5 bases, with 22 bases left in between. The CDR3 is 16 residues long. CDR3 in amino acids: CARSPEPRAEENEQYF. CDR3 nucleotides: TGTGCCAGAAGCCCCGAGCCAAGGGCAGAAGAGAACGAGCAGTACTTC.

DNA of the CDR3: TGTGCCAGCAGTTCATCGGGACAGCTCTACGAGCAGTACTTC. It yields the protein CASSSSGQLYEQYF. The chain recombines TRBV2 with TRBJ2-7; 7 nucleotides match TRBD1. The CDR3 covers 14 residues. Germline V gene data show CDR1 as SNHLY and CDR2 as FYNNEI. The V gene end was trimmed by 5 bases and the J gene end by 3 bases; junction bases not matched to a gene: 7. Based on the CDR3 plus reference TRBV2 and TRBJ2-7, the full variable domain is EPEVTQTPSHQVTQMGQEVILRCVPISNHLYFYWYRQILGQKVEFLVSFYNNEISEKSEIFDDQFSVERPDGSNFTLKIRSTKLEDSAMYFCASSSSGQLYEQYFGPGTRLTVT.

As DNA, the CDR3 is TGTGCCACCAGTGATCCCAGGGGCAGCTCACCCCTCCACTTT. It translates to CATSDPRGSSPLHF. The chain uses TRBV24-1 and TRBJ1-6; weak D call: TRBD1 (6 bases). CDR1 is KGHDR, CDR2 SFDVKD, per germline. The CDR3 loop spans 14 amino acids. Trimming shortened V by 3 bases and J by 10 bases, and 12 bases separated the two germline ends.

This clone was counted once. The chain combines TRBV6-2 or TRBV6-3 with TRBJ1-4; D possibly corresponds to TRBD1 (6 bases). V was pared by 6 bases and J by 10 bases, with 27 bases between. Germline-derived CDR1 and CDR2 are MNHEY and SVGEGT. This CDR3 is 17 amino acids long. DNA of the CDR3: TGTGCCAGCAGCCCTGGGGGCTTTGGTTTGTTTCGTGGAAAACTGTTTTTT. Translating gives CASSPGGFGLFRGKLFF.

The chain combines TRBV6-5 with TRBJ1-1, with TRBD1 matching over 8 bases. V lost 7 bases and J lost 1; bases outside the gene matches: 5. This CDR3 contains 14 residues. Germline CDR1 MNHEY, CDR2 SVGAGI. This chain's CDR3 is CASTLDRGNTEAFF. The CDR3 nucleotides are TGTGCCAGCACCCTAGACAGGGGGAACACTGAAGCTTTCTTT.

The gene calls are TRBV19 and TRBJ1-5; 7 bases map to TRBD1. CDR3 size: 14 residues. CDR1 is LNHDA, CDR2 SQIVND, per germline (reference sequence). Germline trimming cut 8 bases from V and 7 bases from J; bases unmatched to any gene: 11. The CDR3 spells CASSQGVRSQPQHF. The CDR3 region has the DNA TGTGCCAGTTCTCAGGGGGTGAGAAGCCAGCCCCAGCATTTT.